This TCR beta chain came from a study of shared clonotypes between healthy human individuals. As for the study in general: The cohort had two women and a few men, ages 18 to 49.

Genomic DNA from unsorted samples was obtained from approximately 96 million PBMCs (per sample). Study findings and constraints: The donor pool, a small one, limited the genetic and exposure-history diversity represented.

A remark on this clone: Its antigen is undetermined.

The CDR3 spans 14 residues. V was pared by 0 bases and J by 6 bases, with 11 bases between. Germline V gene lookup returns CDR1 KGHSH and CDR2 LQKENI. The table came from immunoSEQ multiplex PCR; TCRdb's copy has only in-frame clones and leaves some out. The sample holds roughly 450,000 clones, approximately 79% seen once. This TCR was recovered from a woman aged 40 to 55 in good health. Some clones in this sample may be carry-over from other donors' samples. The gene calls are TRBV18 and TRBJ1-2; the D is unclear. Sequenced input: PBMCs. The CDR3 sequence: CASSPPWTDDGYTF. The CDR3, as DNA: TGTGCCAGCTCACCACCGTGGACGGACGATGGCTACACCTTC.